This T cell receptor (beta chain) derives from a study of regulatory T cells in long-lasting Graves disease. Described time point: persistent/refractory GD, antithyroid drugs over 5 years with positive TRAb. PBMC RNA was the source of the TCR library. With iRepertoire HTBI primers and Arm-PCR of CDR3 regions, TCR beta libraries were built. TCRdb called the multiplex PCR reads again in MiXCR, with one record for every CDR3 protein. The sample holds 400,000 to 600,000 distinct CDR3 sequences, under 25% seen once. Germline V gene data show CDR1 as GTSNPN and CDR2 as SVGIG (reference sequence). The germline V and J ends were trimmed by 6 bases and 7 bases, with 12 bases remaining between them. The CDR3 length is 12 residues.

The source is a female donor with Graves disease. The input for sequencing was peripheral blood mononuclear cells (PBMCs), taken when the disease was refractory, from a patient treated with antithyroid drugs. V and J are TRBV30 and TRBJ1-4; D ambiguous. CDR3 coding DNA: TGTGCCTGCTCCCCGGGGAGTGAAAAACTGTTTTTT. This gives the protein CACSPGSEKLFF.